The 32 T cell receptor beta chains presented below share a single source sample, sequenced in a study of regulatory T cells in long-lasting Graves disease. Time point in this sample: newly diagnosed GD, antithyroid drugs for less than 3 months. The TCR library was prepared using RNA isolated from PBMCs. Building the TCR beta libraries relied on iRepertoire HTBI primers, and CDR3 regions underwent Arm-PCR. TCRdb recomputed calls from the multiplex PCR reads with MiXCR, one row per CDR3 protein. The sample has approximately 360,000 distinct CDR3 sequences, about 11% seen once. These data were also filed under a second study, of T cells in Graves' hyperthyroidism and ophthalmopathy.

The sequencing here drew on peripheral blood mononuclear cells (PBMCs), taken at new diagnosis, from a patient treated with antithyroid drugs. The receptor set was obtained from a young woman with Graves disease.

This clonotype was counted many times. This chain uses TRBV6-5 with TRBJ2-7, with 9 nucleotides matching TRBD2. In germline, CDR1 is MNHEY, CDR2 SVGAGI. The CDR3 consists of 15 residues. With 2 bases clipped from V and 1 base from J, the junction kept 3 bases outside the gene matches. Here the CDR3 reads CASSYTLAGSYEQYF. The DNA for the CDR3 is TGTGCCAGCAGTTACACGCTAGCGGGGTCCTACGAGCAGTACTTC.

This clonotype came up many times. The chain is built from TRBV12-3 or TRBV12-4 and TRBJ1-2; maybe TRBD1 (5 bases). The V end lost 4 bases, the J end lost 0 bases, and 9 bases lay between the germline ends. This CDR3 is built from 14 residues. CDR3 region: CASSYAGSNYGYTF. The CDR3 DNA is TGTGCCAGCAGTTATGCAGGGTCTAACTATGGCTACACCTTC.

The CDR3 DNA reads as TGCAGCGTCGCTCATGACGTAGGGACGGAGTATTTT. Protein sequence: CSVAHDVGTEYF. The chain employs TRBV29-1 and TRBJ2-3; D may be TRBD1 or TRBD2 (5 bases each). V was shortened by 6 bases and J by 13 bases, with 20 bases between the two germline ends. This CDR3 spans 12 amino acids. Germline assignment: CDR1 SQVTM and CDR2 ANQGSEA.

This clonotype was counted ten times or more. The rearrangement joins TRBV7-3 to TRBJ2-3; no clear D gene. This CDR3 has 13 residues. V was pared by 8 bases and J by 2 bases, with 11 bases between. Looked up from germline, CDR1 is SGHTA and CDR2 is FQGTGA. The CDR3 coding sequence is TGTGCCAGCGGGGATCCCTACACAGATACGCAGTATTTT. Its translation is CASGDPYTDTQYF.

This clonotype was observed a few times. This sequence joins TRBV19 and TRBJ2-7; 7 bases agree with TRBD1. This CDR3 has 15 residues. The germline V gene encodes CDR1 LNHDA and CDR2 SQIVND (reference sequence). J was trimmed by 2 bases and V by 5 bases; bases with no gene match: 9. The CDR3 nucleotides read TGTGCCAGTAGTGTCTACAGGGGCCGAGCCTACGAGCAGTACGTC. This codes for CASSVYRGRAYEQYV.

A remark on this clonotype: A much bigger clone sits one base away, suggesting this may be a read error. V and J are TRBV20-1 and TRBJ2-7, with a possible D match to TRBD1 (5 bases). CDR1 and CDR2 (germline): DFQATT, SNEGSKA (reference sequence). Between the trimmed V and J ends, which lost 7 bases and 5 bases, there was a span of 27 bases. CDR3 length: 16 residues. In nucleotides, the CDR3 is TGCAGTGTTAACACTTTGCAAGACAGTGAGATTAACGAGCAGTACTTC. Its translation: CSVNTLQDSEINEQYF.

In its sample, this clonotype was seen many times. The chain couples TRBV7-9 to TRBJ2-1, with 9 bases that match TRBD2. V was clipped by 5 bases and J by 2 bases; unmatched bases: 7. Looked up from germline, CDR1 is SEHNR and CDR2 is FQNEAQ (reference sequence). The CDR3 is 16 amino acids. The chain's CDR3 is CASSPTLAGTYNEQFF. CDR3 DNA: TGTGCCAGCAGCCCTACGCTAGCGGGAACCTACAATGAGCAGTTCTTC.

The rearrangement joins TRBV10-3 to TRBJ1-3; D is perhaps TRBD1 (5 bases). Between the trimmed V and J ends, which lost 8 bases and 3 bases, there was a span of 11 bases. Looked up from germline, CDR1 is ENHRY and CDR2 is SYGVKD. The CDR3 spans 13 residues. The DNA for the CDR3 is TGTGCCATCCTCCGGGGCCTTGGAAACACCATATATTTT. Translation gives CAILRGLGNTIYF.

This clonotype was seen a handful of times. This chain links TRBV20-1 with TRBJ1-1, with D hard to call. The CDR3 has 12 amino acids. Per the germline V gene, CDR1 is DFQATT and CDR2 is SNEGSKA (reference sequence). The V gene lost 0 bases and the J gene lost 4 bases, with 6 bases spanning the gap. CDR3: CSARDWATEAFF. Written as DNA, the CDR3 is TGCAGTGCTAGAGATTGGGCCACTGAAGCTTTCTTT.

At least ten counts were recorded for this clonotype. This rearrangement joins TRBV19 to TRBJ1-1, with 9 bases fitting TRBD1. The V gene end was trimmed by 7 bases and the J gene end by 1 base; junction bases not matched to a gene: 1. Per germline, CDR1 LNHDA and CDR2 SQIVND (reference sequence). The length of the CDR3 is 13 residues. The CDR3 sequence: CASTDRGNTEAFF. CDR3 bases: TGTGCCAGTACGGACAGGGGGAACACTGAAGCTTTCTTT.

This clonotype has at least ten counts. The J gene is TRBJ1-6, the V gene TRBV28; D call uncertain. V lost 4 bases, J lost 7 bases, and 14 bases lay in between. Germline V lookup: CDR1 MDHEN, CDR2 SYDVKM. CDR3 length: 15 amino acids. The CDR3 DNA reads as TGTGCCAGCAGTTCTCTCAAGTACATGAATTCACCCCTCCACTTT. It encodes CASSSLKYMNSPLHF.

This clonotype appeared many times. This chain connects TRBV27 to TRBJ2-1, with no clear D. The V and J ends lost 2 bases and 7 bases respectively, with 12 bases between them. This CDR3 region has 14 residues. Germline-derived CDR1 and CDR2 are MNHEY and SMNVEV (reference sequence). In DNA, the CDR3 is TGTGCCAGCAGTTTAGGGTGGGTTACGAATGAGCAGTTCTTC. Amino acid sequence: CASSLGWVTNEQFF.

In regard to this clonotype: A read error may be the cause here, since a much bigger clone is one base away. This chain connects TRBV20-1 to TRBJ2-7, with 7 bases lining up with TRBD1. The junction had 7 bases not matched to a gene; V was cut back by 5 bases and J by 6 bases. This CDR3 comprises 12 residues. CDR1 DFQATT and CDR2 SNEGSKA come from the germline V gene (reference sequence). The CDR3 loop is CSAGGQACEQYF. Here the CDR3 DNA reads TGCAGTGCTGGCGGACAGGCCTGCGAGCAGTACTTC.

This clonotype was picked up many times. The chain recombines TRBV10-3 with TRBJ2-1; D might be TRBD1 or TRBD2, each matching 5 bases. Trimming took off 7 bases at V and 3 bases at J, with 10 bases between the two ends. Germline V CDR1 and CDR2: ENHRY, SYGVKD. The CDR3 length is 13 residues. In DNA, the CDR3 is TGTGCCATCACGCCTGGGGGCTACAATGAGCAGTTCTTC. It yields the protein CAITPGGYNEQFF.

This clonotype was recorded at least ten times. The chain has TRBV2 and TRBJ2-2, with 9 bases that match TRBD1. The CDR3 covers 16 residues. Germline CDR1 SNHLY, CDR2 FYNNEI. Trimming at V came to 5 bases and at J to 7 bases, leaving 11 bases not matched to a gene. CDR3 in amino acids: CASSTGQGFRDGELFF. Written as DNA, the CDR3 is TGTGCCAGCAGTACGGGACAGGGTTTCCGGGACGGGGAGCTGTTTTTT. The whole variable domain, remainder taken from reference TRBV2 and TRBJ2-2, is EPEVTQTPSHQVTQMGQEVILRCVPISNHLYFYWYRQILGQKVEFLVSFYNNEISEKSEIFDDQFSVERPDGSNFTLKIRSTKLEDSAMYFCASSTGQGFRDGELFFGEGSRLTVL.

This clonotype was counted many times. The chain recombines TRBV29-1 with TRBJ2-7, with D possibly being TRBD2 (6 bases). V lost 4 bases and J 5 bases, leaving 6 bases between the germline ends. Germline CDR1 SQVTM, CDR2 ANQGSEA. The CDR3 has 10 amino acids. The CDR3 sequence: CSVGGDEQYF. CDR3 nucleotide sequence: TGCAGCGTTGGCGGGGACGAGCAGTACTTC.

This clonotype was detected ten times or more. The V and J genes are TRBV11-1 and TRBJ1-1; D may be TRBD1 (6 bases). Germline V gene data show CDR1 as SGHAT and CDR2 as FQDESV (reference sequence). This CDR3 spans 14 amino acids. V lost 0 bases and J lost 1, with 6 bases in between. The CDR3 spells CASSLAGQNTEAFF. CDR3 in DNA: TGTGCCAGCAGCTTAGCGGGACAGAACACTGAAGCTTTCTTT.

The chain links TRBV4-1 to TRBJ1-5; 7 bases are shared with TRBD1. Trimming removed 3 bases from V and 6 bases from J; junction bases left unmatched: 11. CDR3 length: 16 residues. Germline V lookup: CDR1 MGHRA, CDR2 YSYEKL. The CDR3 sequence is CASSHQPGGAGQPQHF. The CDR3 coding sequence is TGCGCCAGCAGCCACCAACCAGGGGGGGCAGGTCAGCCCCAGCATTTT.

The chain joins TRBV9 to TRBJ1-2, with a weak D call TRBD1 (5 bases). Germline V gene data show CDR1 as SGDLS and CDR2 as YYNGEE. CDR3 length: 17 amino acids. V was trimmed by 0 bases and J by 4 bases, leaving 19 bases between them. CDR3: CASSVDRGNGILYGYTF. The CDR3 DNA follows: TGTGCCAGCAGCGTAGATCGGGGGAACGGCATCCTCTATGGCTACACCTTC.

About this clonotype itself: A much more abundant neighbour one base away suggests this may be a read error. The chain combines TRBV7-9 with TRBJ2-4; 7 bases line up with TRBD1. The CDR3 has 14 residues. CDR1 and CDR2 from the germline V gene are SEHNR and FQNEAQ (reference sequence). V lost 3 bases and J lost 6; bases outside the gene matches: 5. The CDR3 DNA follows: TGTGCCAGCAGCTTTGGACAGGAATCAAACATTCAGTACTTC. Protein product: CASSFGQESNIQYF.

The sample holds a few counts of this clonotype. The chain combines TRBV27 with TRBJ1-2; 12 nucleotides match TRBD1. The V gene end was trimmed by 2 bases and the J gene end by 7 bases; junction bases not matched to a gene: 5. The germline CDR1 and CDR2 sequences are MNHEY and SMNVEV (reference sequence). CDR3 length equals 15 residues. CDR3 sequence reads: CASSLTGTGGGGYTF. CDR3 DNA: TGTGCCAGCAGTTTAACCGGGACAGGGGGCGGTGGCTACACCTTC.

This clonotype was recorded many times. The chain uses TRBV12-3 or TRBV12-4 and TRBJ2-1; D not resolved. V was clipped by 6 bases and J by 4 bases, with 13 bases between them. The CDR3 is made up of 14 amino acids. The CDR3 is CASSHSGPYNEQFF. CDR3 DNA sequence: TGTGCCAGCAGCCACTCCGGGCCTTACAATGAGCAGTTCTTC.

In this sample, this clonotype turned up many times. The chain employs TRBV6-1 and TRBJ2-5; 9 nucleotides match TRBD2. The J segment lost 2 bases and the V segment lost 7 bases, leaving 8 bases of the junction unmatched. Germline V gene sequence: CDR1 MNHNS, CDR2 SASEGT. The CDR3 has 15 residues. In DNA, the CDR3 is TGTGCCAGCACCAGCCTTCTAGCGGGGCAAGAGACCCAGTACTTC. Translated, it gives CASTSLLAGQETQYF.

This clonotype was found a few times. J is TRBJ2-7 and V is TRBV28; no clear D gene. Germline V lookup: CDR1 MDHEN, CDR2 SYDVKM. V shed 1 base and J shed 5 bases, with 9 bases lying between them. The CDR3 has 13 residues. The CDR3 DNA follows: TGTGCCAGCAGTTTATTCTCAATCAACGAGCAGTACTTC. Its translation is CASSLFSINEQYF.

This clonotype was picked up many times. The J gene is TRBJ2-7, the V gene TRBV10-3; tentatively, D is TRBD2 (6 bases). The V gene lost 6 bases and the J gene lost 2 bases, with 20 bases spanning the gap. Germline V gives CDR1 ENHRY, CDR2 SYGVKD. CDR3 length equals 16 residues. CDR3 amino acids: CAIRTNLGGGPYEQYF. CDR3 DNA: TGTGCCATCAGGACCAACCTCGGGGGTGGCCCCTACGAGCAGTACTTC.

For this clonotype: Mismatch with germline at one junction end may stem from a read error. The rearrangement links TRBV19 to TRBJ1-1, with 8 bases aligning to TRBD1. The CDR3 consists of 15 residues. Germline CDR1 is LNHDA and CDR2 is SQIVND (reference sequence). The CDR3, as DNA: TGTGCCAGTAGTGTCAGGGGGCTAGTGAACACTGAAGCTCTCTTT. Translating gives CASSVRGLVNTEALF.

In this sample, this clonotype turned up many times. Here the CDR3 reads CASSWQGEDYGYTF. The CDR3 bases are TGTGCCAGCAGCTGGCAGGGTGAAGACTATGGCTACACCTTC. The V gene is TRBV5-6, the J gene TRBJ1-2, with a tentative D call TRBD1 (5 bases). This CDR3 has 14 amino acids. Germline loops: CDR1 SGHDT, CDR2 YYEEEE. V dropped 3 bases and J dropped 3 bases, with 12 bases sitting between them.

Many counts were recorded for this clonotype. V and J are TRBV7-2 and TRBJ2-2, with 9 positions matching TRBD2. J was trimmed by 0 bases and V by 2 bases; bases with no gene match: 4. The CDR3 runs to 17 residues. The germline gives CDR1 SGHTA, CDR2 FQGNSA. For the CDR3, the DNA is TGTGCCAGCAGCTTAAGAGCGGGGGGAGCGAACACCGGGGAGCTGTTTTTT. Residues: CASSLRAGGANTGELFF.

In this sample, this clonotype turned up many times. V gene TRBV20-1 combines with J gene TRBJ1-5; D not resolved. The CDR3 covers 14 residues. V dropped 3 bases and J dropped 0 bases, with 9 bases sitting between them. Germline lookup yields CDR1 DFQATT and CDR2 SNEGSKA (reference sequence). CDR3 protein: CSASRTDSNQPQHF. The CDR3, as DNA: TGCAGTGCTAGCCGGACGGATAGCAATCAGCCCCAGCATTTT.

As for this clonotype: This may be a read error, as it is one base from a much larger clone. The V gene is TRBV12-3 or TRBV12-4, the J gene TRBJ2-4; 8 nucleotides agree with TRBD1. The CDR3 has 15 amino acids. Losses at the gene ends were 7 bases for V and 13 bases for J; bases not matched to a gene: 18. The chain's CDR3 is CASIPPRTGKKAQYF. The CDR3 bases are TGTGCCAGCATTCCCCCCCGGACAGGGAAGAAGGCCCAGTACTTC.

This clonotype has a count of ten or more. This chain joins TRBV3-1 and TRBJ2-5; the D call may be TRBD1 or TRBD2 (5 bases each). This CDR3 spans 14 amino acids. V lost 6 bases, J lost 4 bases, and 15 bases lay in between. Germline CDR1 is LGHDT and CDR2 is YNNKEL (reference sequence). This CDR3 is CASSKGENGETQYF. In DNA form, the CDR3 reads TGTGCCAGCAGTAAAGGGGAGAATGGAGAGACCCAGTACTTC.

In its sample, this clonotype was seen many times. This rearrangement joins TRBV11-2 to TRBJ2-2; 8 bases are shared with TRBD2. The CDR3 runs 13 residues. Trimming took 11 bases from V and 6 from J; bases not matched to a gene: 8. Per the germline V gene, CDR1 is SGHAT and CDR2 is FQNNGV. The CDR3 sequence is CAAAGGSAGELFF. The CDR3 DNA is TGTGCCGCCGCGGGGGGCTCGGCCGGGGAGCTGTTTTTT.